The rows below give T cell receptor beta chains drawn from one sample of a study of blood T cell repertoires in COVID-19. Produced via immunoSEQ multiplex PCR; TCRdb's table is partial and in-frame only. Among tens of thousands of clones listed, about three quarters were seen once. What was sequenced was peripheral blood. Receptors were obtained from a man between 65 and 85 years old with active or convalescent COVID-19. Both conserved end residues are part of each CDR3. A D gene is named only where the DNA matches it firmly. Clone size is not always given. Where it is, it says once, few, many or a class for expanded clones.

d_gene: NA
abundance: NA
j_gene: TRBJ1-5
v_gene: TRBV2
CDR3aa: CASAPGVPWQPQHF
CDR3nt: TGTGCCAGCGCCCCCGGGGTGCCTTGGCAGCCCCAGCATTTT

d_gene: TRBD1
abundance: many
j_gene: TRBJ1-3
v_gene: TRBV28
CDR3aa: CASRVQGSRGNTIYF
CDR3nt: TGTGCCAGCAGAGTACAGGGGTCGAGGGGAAACACCATATATTTT

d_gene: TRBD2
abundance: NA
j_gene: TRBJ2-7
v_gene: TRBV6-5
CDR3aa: CASSSRTSVNEQYF
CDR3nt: TGTGCCAGCAGTTCGAGGACTAGCGTTAACGAGCAGTACTTC

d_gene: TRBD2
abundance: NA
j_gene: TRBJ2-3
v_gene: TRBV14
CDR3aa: CASSRGTGGPDTQYF
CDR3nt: TGTGCCAGCAGCCGCGGTACGGGGGGGCCGGATACGCAGTATTTT

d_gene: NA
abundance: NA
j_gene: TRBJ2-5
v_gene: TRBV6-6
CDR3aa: CASRSPGNQETQYF
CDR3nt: TGTGCCAGCAGAAGTCCGGGGAACCAAGAGACCCAGTACTTC

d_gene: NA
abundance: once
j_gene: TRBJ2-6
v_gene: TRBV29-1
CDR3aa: CRHLGEGGANVLTF
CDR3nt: TGCAGACATCTCGGGGAAGGTGGGGCCAACGTCCTGACTTTC

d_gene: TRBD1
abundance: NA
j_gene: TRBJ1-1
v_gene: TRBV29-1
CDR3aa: CSVLKGGAGPEAFF
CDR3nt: TGCAGCGTCCTAAAAGGGGGCGCAGGGCCAGAAGCTTTCTTT

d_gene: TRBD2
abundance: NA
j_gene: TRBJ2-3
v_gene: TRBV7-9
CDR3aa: CASLRSGGAGSDTQYF
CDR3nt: TGTGCCAGCTTAAGGAGCGGGGGGGCTGGGTCAGATACGCAGTATTTT

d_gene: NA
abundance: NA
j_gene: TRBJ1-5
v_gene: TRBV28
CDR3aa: CASSPRVGQPQHF
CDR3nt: TGTGCCAGCAGCCCCAGGGTGGGTCAGCCCCAGCATTTT

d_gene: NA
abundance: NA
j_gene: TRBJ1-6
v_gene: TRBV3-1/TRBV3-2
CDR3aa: CASTSLRDNNSPLHF
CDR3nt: TGTGCCAGCACCTCTCTTCGGGACAATAATTCACCCCTCCACTTT

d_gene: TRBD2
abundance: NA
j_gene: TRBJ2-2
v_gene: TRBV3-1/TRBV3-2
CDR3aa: CASAVSGGAGELFF
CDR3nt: TGTGCCAGCGCCGTCAGCGGGGGAGCCGGGGAGCTGTTTTTT

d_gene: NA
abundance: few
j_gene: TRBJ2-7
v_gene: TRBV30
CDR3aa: CAWSLTLYEQYF
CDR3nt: TGTGCCTGGAGTCTCACACTATACGAGCAGTACTTC

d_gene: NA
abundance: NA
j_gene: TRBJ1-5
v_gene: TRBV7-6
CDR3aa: CASSNMMGLNQPQHF
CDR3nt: TGTGCCAGTTCTAACATGATGGGCCTTAATCAGCCCCAGCATTTT

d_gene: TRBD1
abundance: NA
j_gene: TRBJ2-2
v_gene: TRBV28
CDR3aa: CASSSPGQGASGELFF
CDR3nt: TGTGCCAGCAGTTCGCCGGGACAGGGGGCGTCCGGGGAGCTGTTTTTT

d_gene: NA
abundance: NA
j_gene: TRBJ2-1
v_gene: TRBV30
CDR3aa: CAWSASPGSDEQFF
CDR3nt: TGTGCCTGGAGTGCATCTCCAGGGTCTGATGAGCAGTTCTTC

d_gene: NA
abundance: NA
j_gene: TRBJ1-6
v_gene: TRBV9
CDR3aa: CASSVGGGDNSPLHF
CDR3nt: TGTGCCAGCAGCGTGGGGGGAGGGGATAATTCACCCCTCCACTTT

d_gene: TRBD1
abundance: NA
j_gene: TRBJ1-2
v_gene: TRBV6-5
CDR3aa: CASSLQGNGYTF
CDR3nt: TGTGCCAGCAGCTTACAGGGGAACGGCTACACCTTC

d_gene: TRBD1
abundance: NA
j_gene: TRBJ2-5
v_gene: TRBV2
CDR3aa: CASRRTGEETQYF
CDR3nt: TGTGCCAGCAGGCGGACAGGGGAAGAGACCCAGTACTTC

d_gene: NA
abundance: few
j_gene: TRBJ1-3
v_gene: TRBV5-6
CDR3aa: CASPHIRRGQKNSGNTIYF
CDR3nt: TGTGCCAGCCCACACATTCGTAGAGGACAGAAAAACTCTGGAAACACCATATATTTT

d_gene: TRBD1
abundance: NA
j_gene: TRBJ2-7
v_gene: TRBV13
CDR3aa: CASSEGGYFGEGHEQYF
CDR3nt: TGTGCCAGCAGCGAAGGGGGCTACTTCGGGGAAGGCCACGAGCAGTACTTC

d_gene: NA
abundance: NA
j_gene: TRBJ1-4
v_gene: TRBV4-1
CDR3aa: CASSPRDGGMAEKLFF
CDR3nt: TGCGCCAGCAGCCCTCGGGACGGAGGGATGGCTGAAAAACTGTTTTTT

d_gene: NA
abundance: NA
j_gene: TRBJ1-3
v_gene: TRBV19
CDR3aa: CASRSPGQSGGRNTIYF
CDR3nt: TGTGCCAGTAGGAGCCCTGGACAGTCGGGAGGAAGAAACACCATATATTTT

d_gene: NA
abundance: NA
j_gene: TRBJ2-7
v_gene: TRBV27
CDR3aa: CASSLNYEQYF
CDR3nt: TGTGCCAGCAGCCTAAACTACGAGCAGTACTTC

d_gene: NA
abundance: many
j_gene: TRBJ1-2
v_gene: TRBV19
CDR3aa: CASSTSGDAGYGYTF
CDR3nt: TGTGCCAGTAGTACGAGCGGGGATGCCGGCTATGGCTACACCTTC

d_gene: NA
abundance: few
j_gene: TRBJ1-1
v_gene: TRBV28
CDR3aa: CASRTQKNTEAFF
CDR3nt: TGTGCCAGCAGAACCCAGAAAAACACTGAAGCTTTCTTT

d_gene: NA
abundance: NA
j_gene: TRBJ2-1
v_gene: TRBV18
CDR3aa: CASSTGVHEQFF
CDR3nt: TGTGCCAGCTCAACGGGGGTGCATGAGCAGTTCTTC

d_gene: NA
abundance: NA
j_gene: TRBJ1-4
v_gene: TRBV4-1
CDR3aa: CASSQDGRGSGKLFF
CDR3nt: TGCGCCAGCAGCCAAGATGGCCGGGGTTCAGGAAAACTGTTTTTT

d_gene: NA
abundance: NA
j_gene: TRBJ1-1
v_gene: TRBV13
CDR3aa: CASSLLQNTEAFF
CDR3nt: TGTGCCAGCAGCTTATTACAGAACACTGAAGCTTTCTTT

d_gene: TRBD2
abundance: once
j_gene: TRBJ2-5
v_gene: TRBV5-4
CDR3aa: CASSFDSGGGETQYF
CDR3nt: TGTGCCAGCAGCTTCGATAGCGGGGGAGGAGAGACCCAGTACTTC

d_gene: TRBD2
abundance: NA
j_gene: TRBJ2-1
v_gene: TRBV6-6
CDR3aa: CASSYRIAGGRNEQFF
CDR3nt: TGTGCCAGCAGTTACCGTATAGCGGGGGGGCGCAATGAGCAGTTCTTC

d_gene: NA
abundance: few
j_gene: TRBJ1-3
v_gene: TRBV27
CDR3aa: CASSLFYPGSSGNTIYF
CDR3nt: TGTGCCAGCAGTTTATTTTACCCTGGCTCCTCTGGAAACACCATATATTTT

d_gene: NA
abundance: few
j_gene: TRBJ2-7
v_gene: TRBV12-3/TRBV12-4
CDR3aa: CASTSPGGSEQYF
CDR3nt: TGTGCCAGCACTTCACCGGGTGGAAGCGAGCAGTACTTC

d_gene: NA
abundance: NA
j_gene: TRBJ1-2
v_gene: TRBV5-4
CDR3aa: CASSAMTGSNYGYTF
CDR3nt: TGTGCCAGCAGCGCAATGACGGGATCTAACTATGGCTACACCTTC

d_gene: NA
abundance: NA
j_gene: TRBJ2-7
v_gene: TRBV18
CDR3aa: CASTSGEDYEQYF
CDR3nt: TGTGCCAGCACTTCCGGGGAAGACTACGAGCAGTACTTC

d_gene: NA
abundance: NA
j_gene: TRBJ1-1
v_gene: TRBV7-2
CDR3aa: CASSLAGQREAFF
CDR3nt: TGTGCCAGCAGCTTAGCGGGACAAAGAGAAGCTTTCTTT